This is a list of T cell receptor beta chains from one sample in a study of CD8 T cells in ankylosing spondylitis. TCRdb ran MiXCR on the 5' RACE reads and lists one entry per CDR3 protein. The sample has 200,000 or so distinct CDR3 sequences; around a sixth are singletons. Sequencing used blood, either unsorted or a sorted T cell fraction (not recorded which). These receptors originate from a male donor between 5 and 29 years old with ankylosing spondylitis or in good health (not recorded which). Each CDR3 is given with its conserved first and last residue. Fields, in order: D gene, V gene, CDR3 protein. The D gene is left open where the match is weak.

TRBD1 TRBV20-1 CSARGDPGQGFYEQYF
- TRBV5-1 CASSLPQGLMNTEAFF
- TRBV29-1 CSVELITDTQYF
- TRBV5-6 CASSFSGTSTDTQYF
TRBD2 TRBV29-1 CSVEGGAGGYYNEQFF
- TRBV12-3/TRBV12-4 CASSIYNEQFF
- TRBV5-1 CASSSQVGQGINEQFF
TRBD2 TRBV27 CASSLSGNSYNEQFF
- TRBV7-8 CASSPRTGRLNYGYTF
TRBD2 TRBV5-1 CASSLDGGGSYNEQFF
- TRBV2 CASSVGYTF
TRBD1 TRBV25-1 CASSDPDRVSEKLFF
- TRBV29-1 CSVSQPTPRGQYF
TRBD2 TRBV5-5 CAPGEGSLNNEQFF
- TRBV6-5 CASRVLADNYEQYF
TRBD1 TRBV20-1 CSARGPPLEGTEAFF
- TRBV12-3/TRBV12-4 CASSRSGTGNEQFF
TRBD1 TRBV29-1 CSVGGTGQFGEQFF
- TRBV6-4 CASSGLFGETQYF
TRBD2 TRBV28 CASSSLGAGLQSYNEQFF
TRBD2 TRBV29-1 CSVSGRTPGSYNEQFF
TRBD2 TRBV20-1 CSAPSGSGADTQYF
- TRBV29-1 CSVATGRDEQFF
TRBD1 TRBV20-1 CSARDRGLETQYF
- TRBV12-3/TRBV12-4 CASSPDGDGNQPQHF
TRBD1 TRBV5-1 CASSLAGRQGGNNEQFF
- TRBV10-3 CAITAHKGDTQYF
TRBD2 TRBV5-1 CASSFTGTSGRGTDTQYF
- TRBV6-1 CASTPPPGGGDEQFF
- TRBV5-1 CASSLGSGLDEQFF
- TRBV5-1 CASSWGTSSTDTQYF
- TRBV2 CASKSGSLPDTGELFF
- TRBV24-1 CATSDGQARSYNEQFF
- TRBV5-6 CASSLKQPYNEQFF
- TRBV20-1 CSARDSSGQYSYNEQFF
- TRBV6-5 CASSYPYTDTQYF
- TRBV20-1 CSARAAAYNEQFF
- TRBV7-9 CASSRRLQNTGELFF
TRBD1 TRBV6-6 CASSPGGVNEQYF
TRBD1 TRBV4-3 CASSPTGRDEQFF
- TRBV24-1 CATSSEGGGAFF
- TRBV5-1 CASTSGDTEAFF
- TRBV6-2/TRBV6-3 CASARMREQYF
- TRBV7-8 CASSSPHTSSGNTIYF
- TRBV7-2 CASSLDSGERPQHF
- TRBV25-1 CASSLREVGELFF
- TRBV7-6 CASSLELEGGDSSYEQYF
- TRBV5-1 CASSLAQNYGYTF
TRBD1 TRBV30 CARLGQGWAGELFF